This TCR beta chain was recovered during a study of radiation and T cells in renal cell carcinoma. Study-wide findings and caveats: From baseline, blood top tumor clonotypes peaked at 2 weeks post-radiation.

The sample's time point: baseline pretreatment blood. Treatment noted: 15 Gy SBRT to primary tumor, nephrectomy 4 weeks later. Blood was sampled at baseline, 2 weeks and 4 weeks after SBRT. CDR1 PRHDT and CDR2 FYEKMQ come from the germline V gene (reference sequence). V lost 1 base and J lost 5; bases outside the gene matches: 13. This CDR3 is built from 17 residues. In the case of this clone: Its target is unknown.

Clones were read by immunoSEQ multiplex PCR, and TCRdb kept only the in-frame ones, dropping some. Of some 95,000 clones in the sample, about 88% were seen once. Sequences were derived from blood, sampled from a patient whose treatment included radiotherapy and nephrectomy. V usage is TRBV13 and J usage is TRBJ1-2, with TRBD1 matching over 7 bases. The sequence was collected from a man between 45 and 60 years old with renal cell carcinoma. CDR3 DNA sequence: TGTGCCAGCAGCTTAGACGGGATAACAGGGGCAGATTATGGCTACACCTTC. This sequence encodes CASSLDGITGADYGYTF. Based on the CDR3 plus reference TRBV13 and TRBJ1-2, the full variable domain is AAGVIQSPRHLIKEKRETATLKCYPIPRHDTVYWYQQGPGQDPQFLISFYEKMQSDKGSIPDRFSAQQFSDYHSELNMSSLELGDSALYFCASSLDGITGADYGYTFGSGTRLTVV.